This T cell receptor (beta chain) was observed in a study of cytomegalovirus exposure and HLA in healthy donors. Study results and caveats: Later analysis suggested most CMV-associated TCR beta chains were HLA-restricted. A prior analysis recorded that most TCR beta V segments were productive about 90% or about 30% of the time.

PCR primers comprised 60 Vbeta and 13 Jbeta primers. Produced via immunoSEQ multiplex PCR; TCRdb's table is partial and in-frame only. The sample holds 200,000 to 250,000 clones, just under 70% seen once. This CDR3 has 14 amino acids. V gave up 0 bases and J gave up 7 bases, with 12 bases separating them. Germline CDR1 MNHEY, CDR2 SVGAGI. Of note for this clone: The antigen is not known.

The specimen sequenced was PBMCs. This chain links TRBV6-5 with TRBJ1-1; TRBD1 is a possible D gene (5 bases). This TCR derives from a middle-aged man in good health and CMV-seropositive. The CDR3, as DNA: TGTGCCAGCAGTTACTCCCCCGGGCAGGGTGAAGCTTTCTTT. The encoded protein is CASSYSPGQGEAFF.